The clone carrying this T cell receptor beta chain was recorded at least ten times. The record originates from a study of T cells in Graves' hyperthyroidism and ophthalmopathy. The CDR3 covers 14 residues. Per germline, CDR1 KGHDR and CDR2 SFDVKD. V lost 4 bases to trimming and J lost 7 bases, with 13 bases between them. Researchers amplified the TCR beta CDR3 regions from RNA transcripts. The HTBI primer set drove a first-round RT-PCR of the TCR CDR3. TCRdb re-derived calls from the multiplex PCR reads in MiXCR, one entry per CDR3 protein. The sample contains roughly 840,000 distinct CDR3 sequences, over 35% of which appear only once.

The receptor's source is a man younger than 30 with Graves' hyperthyroidism. The sample taken for sequencing was blood. The J gene is TRBJ1-5, the V gene TRBV24-1, with D unresolved. CDR3 DNA: TGTGCCACCAGTGAAGCCACCTCGTGGCAGCCCCAGCATTTT. It encodes CATSEATSWQPQHF.